These T cell receptor beta chains were read from a single sample in a study of T cell repertoires in aging, cancer and after chemotherapy. A single record per CDR3 protein comes from TCRdb applying MiXCR to the multiplex PCR reads. The table has fewer than 5,500 distinct CDR3 sequences, around 66% seen once. Sequencing was done on a sample of blood. These receptors all come from a human donor with a solid tumor. CDR3s leave out the opening cysteine and the closing phenylalanine or tryptophan.

V gene: TRBV12-3/TRBV12-4; J gene: TRBJ1-2; CDR3 protein: ASSFGQGGYGYT
V gene: TRBV20-1; J gene: TRBJ2-3; CDR3 protein: SARRDTQY
V gene: TRBV6-6; J gene: TRBJ2-7; CDR3 protein: ASSENRDRGYEQY
V gene: TRBV5-1; J gene: TRBJ2-1; CDR3 protein: ASSVTGEIYNEQF
V gene: TRBV29-1; J gene: TRBJ1-1; CDR3 protein: SAVNAQNTEAF
V gene: TRBV15; J gene: TRBJ1-1; CDR3 protein: ATSPSGPTGDTEAF
V gene: TRBV20-1; J gene: TRBJ2-7; CDR3 protein: SARDQRQGTYEQY
V gene: TRBV7-2; J gene: TRBJ1-1; CDR3 protein: ASSSSLRTEAF
V gene: TRBV5-4; J gene: TRBJ1-5; CDR3 protein: ASSLAGVDQPQH
V gene: TRBV10-3; J gene: TRBJ1-6; CDR3 protein: AISEGQGNSPLH
V gene: TRBV11-2; J gene: TRBJ2-1; CDR3 protein: ASSLGQRYNEQF
V gene: TRBV7-2; J gene: TRBJ1-2; CDR3 protein: ASSTRTGGSHGYT